This T cell receptor (beta chain) was sequenced for a study of blood T cell repertoires in COVID-19. The length of the CDR3 is 12 residues. From germline, CDR1 is MNHNY and CDR2 SVGAGI (reference sequence). Trimming removed 2 bases at V and 5 bases at J, with 4 bases between. Assay: immunoSEQ multiplex PCR; the TCRdb copy retains only in-frame clones and omits some. Of 150,000 or so clones listed, about 81% are singletons. Sequenced input: peripheral blood. The source of this sequence is a woman older than 75 with acute or convalescent COVID-19. This sequence joins TRBV6-6 and TRBJ1-5; D uncertain. CDR3 sequence reads: CASSYEDQPQHF. CDR3 nucleotide sequence: TGTGCCAGCAGTTACGAGGATCAGCCCCAGCATTTT.